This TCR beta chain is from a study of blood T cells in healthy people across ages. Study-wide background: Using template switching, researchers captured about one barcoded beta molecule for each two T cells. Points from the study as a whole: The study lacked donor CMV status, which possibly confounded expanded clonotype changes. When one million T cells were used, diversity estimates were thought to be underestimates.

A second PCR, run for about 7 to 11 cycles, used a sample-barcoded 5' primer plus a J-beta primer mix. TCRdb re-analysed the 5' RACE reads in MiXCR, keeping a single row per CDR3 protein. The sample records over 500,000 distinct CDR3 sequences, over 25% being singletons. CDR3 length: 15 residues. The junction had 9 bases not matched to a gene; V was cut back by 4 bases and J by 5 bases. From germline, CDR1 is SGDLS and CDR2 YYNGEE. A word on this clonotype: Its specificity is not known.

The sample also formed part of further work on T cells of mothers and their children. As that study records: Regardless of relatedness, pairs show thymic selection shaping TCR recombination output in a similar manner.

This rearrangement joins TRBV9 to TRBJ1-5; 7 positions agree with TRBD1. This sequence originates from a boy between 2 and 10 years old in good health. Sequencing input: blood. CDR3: CASSRRGGVDQPQHF. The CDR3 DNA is TGTGCCAGCAGCCGCAGGGGGGGAGTAGATCAGCCCCAGCATTTT.